The source of this T cell receptor beta chain is a study of CD8+ T cells in alopecia areata. General observations from the study: A great number of expanded lesional clones endured in scalp and blood during tofacitinib.

This clone was seen just once. As yet, its antigen is unknown. The authors extracted RNA and reverse transcribed it into cDNA as the sequencing template. TCRdb keeps only in-frame clones here, not all; method: immunoSEQ multiplex PCR. The sample shows more than 200,000 clones, over 40% of them seen only once. Indicated treatment: oral pan-JAK inhibitor, 5-10 mg twice daily. Germline lookup yields CDR1 LGHNA and CDR2 YSLEER. This CDR3 region has 17 residues. V shed 1 base, J shed 5 bases, and the junction held 9 bases outside the gene matches. The sequenced sample was CD4+ T cells sorted from blood, obtained at roughly week 36, from a patient treated with tofacitinib. The rearrangement links TRBV4-3 to TRBJ2-5; 11 bases agree with TRBD2. This clonotype was sampled from a human donor with alopecia areata. Written as DNA, the CDR3 is TGCGCCAGCAGCCAAGGAGTCTCTAGCGGGAGGCGGGAGACCCAGTACTTC. As protein: CASSQGVSSGRRETQYF.